This TCR beta chain was found in a study of graft-versus-host responses after intestinal transplantation. Only a few counts were recorded for this clone. Produced via immunoSEQ multiplex PCR; TCRdb's table is partial and in-frame only. Altogether about 21,000 clones are present, about a third being singletons, with the ten largest covering 9.2%. This CDR3 has 16 amino acids. Per the germline V gene, CDR1 is SGHDT and CDR2 is YYEEEE. Trimming took off 2 bases at V and 7 bases at J, with 16 bases between the two ends. Study-level points and caveats: Declining HvG levels early post-transplant were linked to peak circulating GvH clone levels. Detection of GvH clones occurred in recipient marrow, and some had their first appearance in ileum or blood.

Responders (roughly 200,000, CFSE-labeled) were co-plated with roughly 200,000 irradiated, violet-dye-labeled stimulators. CD4 and CD8 responders that proliferated in the reaction were FACS-sorted. The chain is built from TRBV5-6 and TRBJ1-6, with D perhaps TRBD1 (6 bases). The source material was alloreactive CD8+ T cells from a mixed lymphocyte reaction culture, sampled before intestinal transplant. As for subset: CFSE-low proliferating T cells sorted from roughly 6-day pre-transplant mixed lymphocyte reaction (GvH or HvG direction). This TCR was sampled from a human patient who received an intestinal transplant. The CDR3 DNA follows: TGTGCCAGCAGCTTTTGGTCGGGACAAGAAAATTCACCCCTCCACTTT. It encodes CASSFWSGQENSPLHF. The variable domain in full, completed from reference TRBV5-6 and TRBJ1-6, reads DAGVTQSPTHLIKTRGQQVTLRCSPKSGHDTVSWYQQALGQGPQFIFQYYEEEERQRGNFPDRFSGHQFPNYSSELNVNALLLGDSALYLCASSFWSGQENSPLHFGNGTRLTVT.